Listed below are T cell receptor beta chains from one sample, sequenced in a study of cytomegalovirus exposure and HLA in healthy donors. This table comes from immunoSEQ multiplex PCR, and its TCRdb copy is limited to in-frame clones, with some not included. Altogether 220,000 or so clones are present, about 77% being singletons, with the ten largest covering less than 2%. Sequencing input: PBMCs. The receptors were gathered from a woman aged 25 to 39 in good health and CMV-seronegative. CDR3s include the opening cysteine and the closing phenylalanine or tryptophan. D genes are given only for firm matches. Only part of the rows carry a size: once, few, many, or a class if the clone is expanded.

j_call clone_size v_call d_call cdr3_aa cdr3_nt
TRBJ1-3 NA TRBV10-3 NA CAISTGLSGNTIYF TGTGCCATCAGTACAGGGCTCAGCGGAAACACCATATATTTT
TRBJ2-1 NA TRBV2 TRBD1 CASSGTGQGNEQFF TGTGCCAGCAGTGGGACAGGGCAAGGCAATGAGCAGTTCTTC
TRBJ2-2 NA TRBV7-9 NA CASSLDIPLELFF TGTGCCAGCAGCTTAGATATCCCTCTGGAGCTGTTTTTT
TRBJ2-7 NA TRBV5-4 NA CASSLDLGVGYEQYF TGTGCCAGCAGCTTGGATCTAGGGGTGGGCTACGAGCAGTACTTC
TRBJ1-1 NA TRBV5-5 NA CASSREAGQRTEAFF TGTGCCAGCAGCCGAGAGGCAGGACAGCGAACTGAAGCTTTCTTT
TRBJ2-5 NA TRBV5-1 TRBD1 CASSWDLPGQGRETQYF TGCGCCAGCAGCTGGGATCTACCGGGACAGGGTCGAGAGACCCAGTACTTC
TRBJ2-3 NA TRBV19 NA CASSRGGLSTDTQYF TGTGCCAGTAGTAGGGGGGGGCTGAGCACAGATACGCAGTATTTT
TRBJ2-5 once TRBV6-4 NA CAVIPAEKETQYF TGTGCCGTAATACCAGCGGAAAAAGAGACCCAGTACTTC
TRBJ2-7 NA TRBV7-9 TRBD1 CASSDRTGGTYEQYF TGTGCCAGCAGCGACCGGACAGGGGGCACCTACGAGCAGTACTTC
TRBJ2-1 NA TRBV29-1 TRBD2 CSVVLSGAPREQFF TGCAGCGTTGTCCTTAGCGGGGCCCCTAGGGAGCAGTTCTTC
TRBJ2-3 NA TRBV18 TRBD1 CASSPRYTGQGRFADTQYF TGTGCCAGCTCACCACGGTATACCGGACAGGGGAGATTTGCAGATACGCAGTATTTT
TRBJ2-5 once TRBV6-5 TRBD1 CASSPWTGQETQYF TGTGCCAGCAGTCCGTGGACAGGGCAAGAGACCCAGTACTTC
TRBJ2-1 NA TRBV5-1 TRBD2 CAGEASGGYNEQFF TGCGCCGGAGAGGCCAGCGGGGGCTACAATGAGCAGTTCTTC
TRBJ2-5 once TRBV5-6 TRBD1 CASSLLSGTGYSKTQYF TGTGCCAGCAGCTTGTTATCCGGGACAGGGTATAGCAAGACCCAGTACTTC
TRBJ2-5 NA TRBV7-9 NA CASSLSGGQGGKTQYF TGTGCCAGCAGCTTATCGGGGGGGCAGGGGGGGAAGACCCAGTACTTC
TRBJ1-4 NA TRBV7-8 NA CASSLLGRGEGEKLFF TGTGCCAGCAGCCTTCTAGGCCGGGGGGAGGGGGAAAAACTGTTTTTT
TRBJ1-4 few TRBV30 TRBD1 CAWSVGTGDENLFF TGTGCCTGGAGTGTCGGGACAGGGGATGAAAACCTGTTTTTC
TRBJ1-1 NA TRBV9 TRBD1 CASSAGQGMGHTEAFF TGTGCCAGCAGCGCGGGACAGGGAATGGGCCACACTGAAGCTTTCTTT
TRBJ1-5 few TRBV4-1 NA CASSPPLPGLNQPQHF TGCGCCAGCAGCCCACCTCTTCCCGGTCTCAATCAGCCCCAGCATTTT
TRBJ1-4 NA TRBV7-9 TRBD1 CASSLGQGVGKLFF TGTGCCAGCAGCCTCGGACAGGGGGTTGGAAAACTGTTTTTT
TRBJ2-3 NA TRBV11-2 NA CASSLNGGTSTDTQYF TGTGCCAGCAGCTTAAATGGCGGGACTAGCACAGATACGCAGTATTTT
TRBJ2-7 NA TRBV2 NA CASGLGERLYEQYF TGTGCCAGCGGTCTGGGAGAGCGTCTCTACGAGCAGTACTTC
TRBJ2-5 once TRBV6-6 NA CASSYGGYETQYF TGTGCCAGCAGTTACGGGGGGTATGAGACCCAGTACTTC